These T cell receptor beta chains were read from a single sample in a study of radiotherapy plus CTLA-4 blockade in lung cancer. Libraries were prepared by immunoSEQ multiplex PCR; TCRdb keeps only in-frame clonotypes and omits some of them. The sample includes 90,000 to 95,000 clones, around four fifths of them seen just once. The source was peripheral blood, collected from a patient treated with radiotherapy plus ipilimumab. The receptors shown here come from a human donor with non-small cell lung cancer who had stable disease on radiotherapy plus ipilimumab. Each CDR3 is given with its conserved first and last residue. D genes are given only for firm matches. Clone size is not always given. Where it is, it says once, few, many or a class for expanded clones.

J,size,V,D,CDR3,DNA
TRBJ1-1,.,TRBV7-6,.,CASSSDTNTEAFF,TGTGCCAGCAGCAGTGACACGAACACTGAAGCTTTCTTT
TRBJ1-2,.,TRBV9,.,CASAPPPPTGILEGYTF,TGTGCCAGCGCCCCCCCTCCCCCCACAGGGATTTTGGAAGGCTACACCTTC
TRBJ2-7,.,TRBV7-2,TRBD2,CASSLRLAALEQYF,TGTGCCAGCAGCTTACGACTAGCCGCCTTAGAGCAGTACTTC
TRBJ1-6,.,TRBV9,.,CASSVDGRGGSPLHF,TGTGCCAGCAGCGTAGATGGCCGGGGTGGTTCACCCCTCCACTTT
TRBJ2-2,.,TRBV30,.,CAWSGIGESGARTGELFF,TGTGCCTGGAGCGGTATTGGGGAGTCGGGGGCGCGCACCGGGGAGCTGTTTTTT
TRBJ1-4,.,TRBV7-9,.,CASSLVLQGGEKLFF,TGTGCCAGCAGCTTAGTTCTACAGGGTGGTGAAAAACTGTTTTTT
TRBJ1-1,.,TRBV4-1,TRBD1,CASSLGQGPMNTEAFF,TGCGCCAGCAGCCTTGGACAGGGGCCGATGAACACTGAAGCTTTCTTT
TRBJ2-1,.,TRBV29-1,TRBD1,CSVEGRGLYNEQFF,TGCAGCGTTGAAGGCAGGGGGCTCTACAATGAGCAGTTCTTC
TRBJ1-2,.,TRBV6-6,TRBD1,CVSSLGQGVVYGYTF,TGTGTCAGCAGTTTGGGACAGGGCGTTGTCTATGGCTACACCTTC
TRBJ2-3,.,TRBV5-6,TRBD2,CASSLVGPSGRSPDTQYF,TGTGCCAGCAGCTTGGTGGGGCCTAGCGGGAGGAGTCCAGATACGCAGTATTTT
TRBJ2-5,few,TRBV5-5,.,CASSLGRQETQYF,TGTGCCAGCAGCCTAGGACGGCAAGAGACCCAGTACTTC
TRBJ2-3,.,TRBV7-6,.,CASSQSSANTDTQYF,TGTGCCAGCAGCCAAAGCTCAGCGAACACAGATACGCAGTATTTT
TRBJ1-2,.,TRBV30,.,CACGGRSGYTF,TGTGCCTGCGGGGGGAGGAGTGGCTACACCTTC
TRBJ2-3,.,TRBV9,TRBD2,CASSVPLAGGGGTQYF,TGTGCCAGCAGCGTACCTCTAGCGGGAGGGGGGGGTACGCAGTATTTT
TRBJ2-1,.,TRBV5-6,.,CASSRGGGNEQFF,TGTGCCAGCAGCCGAGGGGGTGGAAATGAGCAGTTCTTC
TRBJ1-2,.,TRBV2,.,CASTQGTVPGYTF,TGTGCCAGCACCCAAGGGACGGTTCCAGGCTACACCTTC
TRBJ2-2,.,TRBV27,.,CASSRPGTTNTGELFF,TGTGCCAGCAGTCGCCCGGGCACTACGAACACCGGGGAGCTGTTTTTT
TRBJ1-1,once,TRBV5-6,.,CASSLSLNTEAFF,TGTGCCAGCAGCTTGTCTCTAAACACTGAAGCTTTCTTT
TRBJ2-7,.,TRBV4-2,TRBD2,CASSLGGTAGGYEQYF,TGTGCCAGCAGCCTCGGCGGAACAGCGGGAGGGTACGAGCAGTACTTC
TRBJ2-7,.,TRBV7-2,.,CASSVAGGPPYEQYF,TGTGCCAGCAGCGTCGCAGGGGGGCCCCCGTACGAGCAGTACTTC
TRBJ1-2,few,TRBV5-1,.,CASSRRVGGDNGYTF,TGCGCCAGCAGCCGTAGGGTGGGGGGAGACAATGGCTACACCTTC
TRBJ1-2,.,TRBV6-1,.,CASSEAQGVQGYTF,TGTGCCAGCAGTGAAGCTCAGGGTGTACAGGGCTACACCTTC
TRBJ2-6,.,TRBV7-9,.,CASSTFSGTLFSGANVLTF,TGTGCCAGCAGCACCTTTTCCGGGACACTATTCTCTGGGGCCAACGTCCTGACTTTC
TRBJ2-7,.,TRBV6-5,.,CASSSLLTGLSYEQYF,TGTGCCAGCAGTTCCCTTCTCACCGGACTCTCCTACGAGCAGTACTTC
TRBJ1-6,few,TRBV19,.,CASSIPPGLNSPLHF,TGTGCCAGTAGTATCCCACCGGGACTGAATTCACCCCTCCACTTT
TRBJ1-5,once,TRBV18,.,CASSAGRHGNQPQHF,TGTGCCAGCTCAGCGGGACGTCACGGCAATCAGCCCCAGCATTTT
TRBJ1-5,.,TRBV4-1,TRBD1,CASSQGPTGYGDQPQHF,TGCGCCAGCAGCCAAGGACCGACAGGGTACGGGGATCAGCCCCAGCATTTT
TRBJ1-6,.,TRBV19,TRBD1,CASSRDRESSPLHF,TGTGCCAGTAGCCGGGACAGGGAGAGTTCACCCCTCCACTTT
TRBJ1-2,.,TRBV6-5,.,CASSYSSRNGYTF,TGTGCCAGCAGTTACTCGTCCCGGAACGGCTACACCTTC
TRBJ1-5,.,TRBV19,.,CASRETGNSNQPQHF,TGTGCCAGTAGGGAGACAGGAAATAGCAATCAGCCCCAGCATTTT
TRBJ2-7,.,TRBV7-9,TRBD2,CASSSRRELNWEQYF,TGTGCCAGCAGCTCCAGGCGGGAGCTAAACTGGGAGCAGTACTTC
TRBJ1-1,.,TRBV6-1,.,CASSWNTEAFF,TGTGCCAGCAGTTGGAACACTGAAGCTTTCTTT
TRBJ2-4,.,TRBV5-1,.,CASSLESSQNIQYF,TGCGCCAGCAGCTTGGAGAGCTCCCAAAACATTCAGTACTTC
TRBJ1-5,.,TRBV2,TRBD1,CASTEEEGASRPQHF,TGTGCCAGCACAGAGGAGGAGGGGGCGTCTCGGCCCCAGCATTTT
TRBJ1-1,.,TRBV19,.,CASSITAINEAFF,TGTGCCAGTAGTATAACAGCAATAAATGAAGCTTTCTTT
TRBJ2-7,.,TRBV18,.,CASSPPESQGYEQYF,TGTGCCAGCTCACCACCGGAATCTCAAGGGTACGAGCAGTACTTC
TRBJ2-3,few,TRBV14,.,CASSPTGVTDTQYF,TGTGCCAGCAGCCCGACAGGAGTGACAGATACGCAGTATTTT
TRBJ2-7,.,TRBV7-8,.,CASSLGLGGLTYEQYF,TGTGCCAGCAGCTTAGGGTTGGGGGGCCTTACCTACGAGCAGTACTTC
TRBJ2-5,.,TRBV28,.,CASSLVARGKGETQYF,TGTGCCAGCAGTTTAGTCGCCAGGGGTAAGGGAGAGACCCAGTACTTC
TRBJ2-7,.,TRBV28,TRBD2,CASSPSSGRTDEQYF,TGTGCCAGCAGCCCCTCTAGCGGGAGAACAGACGAGCAGTACTTC
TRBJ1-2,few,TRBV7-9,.,CASSQGPTNYGYTF,TGTGCCAGCAGCCAGGGCCCGACTAACTATGGCTACACCTTC
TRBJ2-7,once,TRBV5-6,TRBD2,CASSLVAGGRGEQYF,TGTGCCAGCAGCTTGGTAGCGGGGGGGCGTGGGGAGCAGTACTTC